This T cell receptor (beta chain) emerged from a study of blood T cells in healthy people across ages. Trimming took 5 bases from V and 1 from J; bases not matched to a gene: 4. This CDR3 is built from 14 residues. Germline V gene sequence: CDR1 MDHEN, CDR2 SYDVKM. General observations from the study: Observed TCR beta diversity per million T cells went down as age went up. This fall followed a roughly linear course with age.

Together with a sample-barcoded 5' primer, a J-beta primer mix was included in a second PCR lasting about 7 to 12 cycles. Every cDNA molecule carried a tag from a template-switch adaptor bearing 12 random nucleotides. In TCRdb, the 5' RACE reads were re-called with MiXCR into one record per CDR3 protein. The sample includes 760,000 or so distinct CDR3 sequences, 20% to 30% of them seen just once. This clonotype was observed a few times. What it recognizes is unknown. Every donor provided 9.5 to 10 milliliters of peripheral blood. Isolation of PBMCs gave at least 6.5 million cells per sample. These data were also filed under a second study, of T cells of mothers and their children.

What was sequenced was blood. This TCR was sampled from a boy aged 5-17 years in good health. The V call is TRBV28, the J call TRBJ1-2, with 7 bases matching TRBD1. As DNA, the CDR3 is TGTGCCAGCAGTGCTGGGACAGTTAACTATGGCTACACCTTC. Translation gives CASSAGTVNYGYTF.